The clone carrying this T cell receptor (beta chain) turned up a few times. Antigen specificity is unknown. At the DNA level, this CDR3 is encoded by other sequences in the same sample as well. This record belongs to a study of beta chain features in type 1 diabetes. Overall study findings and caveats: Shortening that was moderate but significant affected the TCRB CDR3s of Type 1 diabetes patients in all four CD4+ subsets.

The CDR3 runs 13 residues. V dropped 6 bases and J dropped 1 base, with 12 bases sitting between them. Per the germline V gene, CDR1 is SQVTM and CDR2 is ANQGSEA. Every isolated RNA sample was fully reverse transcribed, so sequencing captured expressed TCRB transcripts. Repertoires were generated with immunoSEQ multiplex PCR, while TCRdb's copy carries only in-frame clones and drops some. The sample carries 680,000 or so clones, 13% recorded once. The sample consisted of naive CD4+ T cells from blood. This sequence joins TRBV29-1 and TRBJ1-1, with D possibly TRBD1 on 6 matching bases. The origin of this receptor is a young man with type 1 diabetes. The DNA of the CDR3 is TGCAGCGTCTTGAAGGGGGGGAACACTGAAGCTTTCTTT. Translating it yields CSVLKGGNTEAFF.